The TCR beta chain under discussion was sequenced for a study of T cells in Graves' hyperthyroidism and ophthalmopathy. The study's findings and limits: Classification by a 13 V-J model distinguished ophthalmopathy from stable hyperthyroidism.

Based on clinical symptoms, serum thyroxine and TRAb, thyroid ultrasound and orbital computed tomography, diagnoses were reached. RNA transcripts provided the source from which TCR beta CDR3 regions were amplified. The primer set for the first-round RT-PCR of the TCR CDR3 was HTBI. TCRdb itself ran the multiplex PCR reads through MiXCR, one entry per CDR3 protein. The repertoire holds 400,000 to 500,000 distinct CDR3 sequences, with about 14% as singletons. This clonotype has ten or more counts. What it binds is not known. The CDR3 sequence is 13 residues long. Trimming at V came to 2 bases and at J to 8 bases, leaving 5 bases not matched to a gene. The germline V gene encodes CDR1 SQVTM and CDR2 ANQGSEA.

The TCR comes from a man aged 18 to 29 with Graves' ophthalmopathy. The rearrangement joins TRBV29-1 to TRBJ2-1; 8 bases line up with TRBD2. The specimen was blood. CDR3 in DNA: TGCAGCGTTGAATTGGGGACTAGGTATGAGCAGTTCTTC. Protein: CSVELGTRYEQFF.